The 4 T cell receptor beta chains presented below share a single source sample, sequenced in a study of CD8 T cells in Susac syndrome (dated by TCRdb to the late 2010s). Library generation was performed with the immunoSEQ multiplex PCR assay. RNA was extracted using the RNeasy kit, and about 0.5 to 1 ug of the RNA was reverse transcribed with random hexamers. The raw public data were reprocessed by TCRdb itself: fastp quality trimming at Q25, MiXCR clonotype calling, in-frame beta chains only. Every distinct CDR3 protein forms one entry, paired with its most common genes and DNA. This sample holds 150,000 to 200,000 distinct CDR3 sequences; roughly 95% were observed only once. 0.1% of the sample belongs to the ten largest clones. The source material was CD4+ T cells from PBMCs. All receptors derive from a human donor in good health.

The chain employs TRBV28 and TRBJ2-1; D is unclear. CDR3 length: 12 residues. V was clipped by 8 bases and J by 4 bases, with 9 bases between them. CDR1 is MDHEN and CDR2 is SYDVKM in the germline V gene. In DNA, the CDR3 is TGTGCCAGCCAACCGGCTTACAATGAGCAGTTCTTC. Protein product: CASQPAYNEQFF. The variable domain in full, with the rest retrieved from reference TRBV28 and TRBJ2-1, is DVKVTQSSRYLVKRTGEKVFLECVQDMDHENMFWYRQDPGLGLRLIYFSYDVKMKEKGDIPEGYSVSREKKERFSLILESASTNQTSMYLCASQPAYNEQFFGPGTRLTVL.

The gene calls are TRBV7-9 and TRBJ1-1; TRBD1 is a possible D gene (5 bases). The CDR3 totals 14 residues. V was pared by 5 bases and J by 4 bases, with 14 bases between. CDR1 is SEHNR and CDR2 is FQNEAQ in the germline V gene (reference sequence). The chain's CDR3 is CASSRAGRGTEAFF. In nucleotides, the CDR3 is TGTGCCAGCAGCCGTGCGGGACGTGGCACTGAAGCTTTCTTT.

The chain has TRBV23-1 and TRBJ1-5; no clear D. TRBV23-1 is known as an ORF, though its function is uncertain. The CDR3 is 15 residues long. The V and J ends lost 3 bases and 6 bases respectively, with 15 bases between them. CDR3 nucleotides: TGCGCCAGCAGTCATCGTCGGGGTGGCGCTCAGCCCCAGCATTTT. This codes for CASSHRRGGAQPQHF.

CDR3 in DNA: TGTGCCAGCAGCCCTCCTTCCCTAGCGGGAGGGCACAACGAGCAGTACTTC. It codes for CASSPPSLAGGHNEQYF. The rearrangement uses TRBV13 and TRBJ2-7, with TRBD2 matching over 12 bases. This CDR3 has 17 residues. Germline CDR1 PRHDT, CDR2 FYEKMQ (reference sequence). After removal of 5 bases from V and 5 bases from J, the junction contained 13 bases not matched to a gene. Looking up the rest from reference TRBV13 and TRBJ2-7 gives the full variable domain: AAGVIQSPRHLIKEKRETATLKCYPIPRHDTVYWYQQGPGQDPQFLISFYEKMQSDKGSIPDRFSAQQFSDYHSELNMSSLELGDSALYFCASSPPSLAGGHNEQYFGPGTRLTVT.